One T cell receptor beta chain is described in this entry. This sample was included in a study of blood T cell repertoires in COVID-19. Study background: Italy, Spain and the United States were the sources of the convalescent and acute COVID-19 samples. The cDNA or gDNA used as material had been derived from T cells, B-cell-depleted T cells, or PBMCs.

Original analysis: Reference gene primer amplification gave estimated nucleated cell counts. The method was immunoSEQ multiplex PCR; TCRdb's version includes in-frame clones alone and lacks a portion of them. That table gives V, J and clone size, and the DNA gave D and trimming. The table shows roughly 410,000 clones, with around 87% occurring only once. Patients in Seattle were enrolled during active infection, then followed longitudinally. The specimen was peripheral blood. The sequence came from a woman in her sixties or seventies with COVID-19, enrolled during active disease.

The DNA for the CDR3 is TGTGCCAGCAGCCAGTACAGGAACACTGAAGCTTTCTTT. Protein: CASSQYRNTEAFF. The rearrangement links TRBV14 to TRBJ1-1; no reliable D call. Per germline, CDR1 SGHDN and CDR2 FVKESK. This CDR3 is 13 amino acids long. V lost 3 bases to trimming and J lost 1 base, with 6 bases between them.